This TCR beta chain is drawn from a study of CD8 T cells in ankylosing spondylitis. This clonotype was detected many times. The CDR3 extends over 15 amino acids. V gave up 0 bases and J gave up 2 bases, with 11 bases separating them. Germline CDR1 SGHTA, CDR2 FQGNSA. TCRdb analysed the 5' RACE reads with MiXCR anew, one entry per CDR3 protein. Of hundreds of thousands of distinct CDR3 sequences in the sample, 10% were seen once. The receptor was isolated from a male donor with ankylosing spondylitis or in good health (not recorded which). This chain links TRBV7-2 with TRBJ2-7, with a weak D call TRBD1 (5 bases). The material sequenced was blood, either unsorted or a sorted T cell fraction (not recorded which). The CDR3 DNA follows: TGTGCCAGCAGCTTAGCCACAGGCGCCGCCTACGAGCAGTACTTC. It codes for CASSLATGAAYEQYF.